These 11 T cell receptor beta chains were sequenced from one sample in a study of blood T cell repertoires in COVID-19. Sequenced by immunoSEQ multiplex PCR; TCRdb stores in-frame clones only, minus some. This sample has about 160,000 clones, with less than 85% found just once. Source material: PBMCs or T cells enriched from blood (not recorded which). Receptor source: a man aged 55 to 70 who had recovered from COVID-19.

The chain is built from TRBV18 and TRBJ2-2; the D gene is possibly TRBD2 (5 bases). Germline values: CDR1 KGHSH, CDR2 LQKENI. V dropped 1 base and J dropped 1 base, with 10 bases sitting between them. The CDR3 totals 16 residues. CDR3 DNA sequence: TGTGCCAGCTCACCACAGTGGGGAGAGAACACCGGGGAGCTGTTTTTT. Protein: CASSPQWGENTGELFF.

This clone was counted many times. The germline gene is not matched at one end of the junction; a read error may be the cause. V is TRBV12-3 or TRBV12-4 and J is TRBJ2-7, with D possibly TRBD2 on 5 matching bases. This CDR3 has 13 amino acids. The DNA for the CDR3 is TGTGCCAGCAGTCCCAGCTCCGGGGTTCCCCCTGGGTTC. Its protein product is CASSPSSGVPPGF.

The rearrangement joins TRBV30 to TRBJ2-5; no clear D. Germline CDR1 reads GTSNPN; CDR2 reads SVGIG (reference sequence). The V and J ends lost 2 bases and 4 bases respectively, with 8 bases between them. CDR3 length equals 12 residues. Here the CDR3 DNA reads TGTGCCTGGAGTACCAGGCGAGAGACCCAGTACTTC. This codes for CAWSTRRETQYF.

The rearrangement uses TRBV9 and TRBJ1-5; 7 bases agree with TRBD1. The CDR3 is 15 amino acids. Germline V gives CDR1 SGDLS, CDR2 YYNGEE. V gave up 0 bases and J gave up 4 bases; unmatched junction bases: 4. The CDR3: CASSVAGQINQPQHF. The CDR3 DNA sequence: TGTGCCAGCAGCGTAGCGGGACAGATTAATCAGCCCCAGCATTTT.

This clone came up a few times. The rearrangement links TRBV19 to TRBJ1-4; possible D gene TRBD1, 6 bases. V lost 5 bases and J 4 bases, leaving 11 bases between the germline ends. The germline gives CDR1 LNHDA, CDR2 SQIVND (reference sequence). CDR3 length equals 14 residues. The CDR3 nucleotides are TGTGCCAGTAGTTCCAGGGGAAATAATGAAAAACTGTTTTTT. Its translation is CASSSRGNNEKLFF.

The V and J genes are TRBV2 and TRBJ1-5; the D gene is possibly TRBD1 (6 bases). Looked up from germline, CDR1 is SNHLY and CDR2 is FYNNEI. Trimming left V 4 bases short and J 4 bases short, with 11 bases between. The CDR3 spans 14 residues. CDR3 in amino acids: CASSGQAENQPQHF. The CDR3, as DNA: TGTGCCAGCAGTGGACAGGCAGAAAATCAGCCCCAGCATTTT. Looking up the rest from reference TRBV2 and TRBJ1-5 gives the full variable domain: EPEVTQTPSHQVTQMGQEVILRCVPISNHLYFYWYRQILGQKVEFLVSFYNNEISEKSEIFDDQFSVERPDGSNFTLKIRSTKLEDSAMYFCASSGQAENQPQHFGDGTRLSIL.

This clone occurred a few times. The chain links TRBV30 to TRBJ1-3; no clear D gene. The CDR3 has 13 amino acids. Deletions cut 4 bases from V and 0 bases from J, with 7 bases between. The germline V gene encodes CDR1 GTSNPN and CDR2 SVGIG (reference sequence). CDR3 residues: CAWTGGSGNTIYF. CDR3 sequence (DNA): TGTGCCTGGACCGGAGGCTCTGGAAACACCATATATTTT. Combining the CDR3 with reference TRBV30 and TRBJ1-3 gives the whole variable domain SQTIHQWPATLVQPVGSPLSLECTVEGTSNPNLYWYRQAAGRGLQLLFYSVGIGQISSEVPQNLSASRPQDRQFILSSKKLLLSDSGFYLCAWTGGSGNTIYFGEGSWLTVV.

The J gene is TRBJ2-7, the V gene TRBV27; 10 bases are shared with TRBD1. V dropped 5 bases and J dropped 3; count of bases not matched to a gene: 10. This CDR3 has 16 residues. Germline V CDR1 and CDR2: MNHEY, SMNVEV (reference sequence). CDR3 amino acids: CASSTRQGALIYEQYF. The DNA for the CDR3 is TGTGCCAGCAGTACAAGACAGGGGGCGCTAATCTACGAGCAGTACTTC.

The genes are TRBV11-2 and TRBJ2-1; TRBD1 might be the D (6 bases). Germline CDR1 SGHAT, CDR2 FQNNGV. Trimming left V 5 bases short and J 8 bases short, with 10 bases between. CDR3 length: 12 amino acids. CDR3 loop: CASSPGADEQFF. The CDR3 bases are TGTGCCAGCAGCCCAGGGGCCGATGAGCAGTTCTTC.

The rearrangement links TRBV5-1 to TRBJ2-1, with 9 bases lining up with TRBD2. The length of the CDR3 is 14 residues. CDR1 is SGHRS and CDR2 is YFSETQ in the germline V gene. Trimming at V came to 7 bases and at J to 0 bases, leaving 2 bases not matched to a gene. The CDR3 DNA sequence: TGCGCCAGCGGACTAGCGACCTCCTACAATGAGCAGTTCTTC. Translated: CASGLATSYNEQFF.

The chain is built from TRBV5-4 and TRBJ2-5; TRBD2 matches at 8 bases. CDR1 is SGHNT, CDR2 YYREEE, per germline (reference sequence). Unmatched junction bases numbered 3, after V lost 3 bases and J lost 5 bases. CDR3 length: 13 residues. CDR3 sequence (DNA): TGTGCCAGCAGCTCGGGAGGGCAGGAGACCCAGTACTTC. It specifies CASSSGGQETQYF.